A single sample gave rise to the 8 T cell receptor beta chains below, sequenced in a study of shared clonotypes between healthy human individuals. The method was immunoSEQ multiplex PCR; TCRdb's version includes in-frame clones alone and lacks a portion of them. The table has a few million clones, over 85% seen once. Sequences were obtained from naive CD4+ T cells from PBMCs. Documented subset: CD45RA+ positively selected. All receptors come from a man aged 18 to 29 in good health. Some clones in this sample may be carry-over from other donors' samples.

The rearrangement links TRBV6-5 to TRBJ1-2, with 9 bases that match TRBD1. The CDR3 loop spans 15 amino acids. Trimming at V came to 7 bases and at J to 3 bases, leaving 9 bases not matched to a gene. From germline, CDR1 is MNHEY and CDR2 SVGAGI. The CDR3 is CASIRRTGEDYGYTF. The DNA for the CDR3 is TGTGCCAGCATCCGGCGGACAGGGGAGGACTATGGCTACACCTTC.

The J gene is TRBJ1-3, the V gene TRBV5-1; no definite D call. This CDR3 has 14 residues. V lost 2 bases and J lost 2, with 8 bases in between. CDR1 and CDR2 (germline): SGHRS, YFSETQ. CDR3 sequence: CASSFEGTGNTIYF. The CDR3 DNA sequence: TGCGCCAGCAGCTTTGAGGGAACTGGAAACACCATATATTTT.

This clone was detected only a few times. J is TRBJ1-2 and V is TRBV30; a weak D match, TRBD1 (6 bases). CDR3 length equals 16 residues. Trimming shortened V by 3 bases and J by 5 bases, and 22 bases separated the two germline ends. Germline V gene data show CDR1 as GTSNPN and CDR2 as SVGIG (reference sequence). CDR3 DNA sequence: TGTGCCTGGAGGGAACGGTCCCGGACAGCTTCATATGGCTACACCTTC. As protein: CAWRERSRTASYGYTF.

A note on this clone: Other nucleotide sequences in the sample specify the same CDR3. The chain has TRBV10-3 and TRBJ1-1; no clear D. V shed 4 bases and J shed 3 bases, with 6 bases lying between them. The length of the CDR3 is 12 residues. Looked up from germline, CDR1 is ENHRY and CDR2 is SYGVKD. The CDR3 is CAISGRDTEAFF. CDR3 coding DNA: TGTGCCATCAGTGGTCGGGACACTGAAGCTTTCTTT.

On this clone: The identical CDR3 is also encoded by other nucleotide sequences in the sample. This chain joins TRBV11-1 and TRBJ2-7, with D unclear. Germline V CDR1 and CDR2: SGHAT, FQDESV (reference sequence). The CDR3 spans 11 residues. Trimming took 5 bases from V and 2 from J, leaving 4 bases between them. The CDR3, as DNA: TGTGCCAGCAGCCGTACCTACGAGCAGTACTTC. Translated: CASSRTYEQYF.

This chain joins TRBV6-1 and TRBJ2-1; D ambiguous. Trimming took off 4 bases at V and 7 bases at J, with 20 bases between the two ends. Germline V gene data show CDR1 as MNHNS and CDR2 as SASEGT. This CDR3 comprises 16 residues. In nucleotides, the CDR3 is TGTGCCAGCAGTGGAGAGCGCGCCCGTTTATCGAATGAGCAGTTCTTC. Protein: CASSGERARLSNEQFF.

This clone was seen once. The CDR3 protein is CASSQGHSYEQYF. CDR3 nucleotides: TGTGCCAGTAGCCAGGGGCATTCCTACGAGCAGTACTTC. The chain carries TRBV19 and TRBJ2-7; a possible D gene is TRBD1 (6 bases). The CDR3 spans 13 residues. Between the trimmed V and J ends, which lost 6 bases and 1 base, there was a span of 10 bases. From germline, CDR1 is LNHDA and CDR2 SQIVND (reference sequence).

This chain connects TRBV28 to TRBJ1-4, with TRBD1 matching over 8 bases. The V and J ends lost 6 bases and 2 bases, in that order; junction bases with no gene match: 8. CDR3 size: 16 residues. Germline-derived CDR1 and CDR2 are MDHEN and SYDVKM. The CDR3 loop is CASREGQGGTNEKLFF. The CDR3 region has the DNA TGTGCCAGCAGAGAAGGACAGGGTGGCACTAATGAAAAACTGTTTTTT.